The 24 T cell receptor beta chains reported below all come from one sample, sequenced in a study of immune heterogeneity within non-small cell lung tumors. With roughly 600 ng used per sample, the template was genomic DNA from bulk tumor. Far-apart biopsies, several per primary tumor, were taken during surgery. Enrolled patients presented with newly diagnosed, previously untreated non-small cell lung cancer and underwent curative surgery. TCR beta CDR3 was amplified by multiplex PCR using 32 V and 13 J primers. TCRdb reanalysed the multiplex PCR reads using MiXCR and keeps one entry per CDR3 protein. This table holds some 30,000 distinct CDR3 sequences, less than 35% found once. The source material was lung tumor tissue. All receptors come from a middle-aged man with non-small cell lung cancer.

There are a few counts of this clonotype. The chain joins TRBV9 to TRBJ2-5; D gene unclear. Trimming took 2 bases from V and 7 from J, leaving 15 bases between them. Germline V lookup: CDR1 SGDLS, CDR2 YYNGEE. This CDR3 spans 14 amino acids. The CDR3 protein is CASSVGSGVGTQYF. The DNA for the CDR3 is TGTGCCAGCAGCGTGGGGTCTGGGGTGGGGACCCAGTACTTC. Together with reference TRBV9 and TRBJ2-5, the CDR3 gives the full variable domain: DSGVTQTPKHLITATGQRVTLRCSPRSGDLSVYWYQQSLDQGLQFLIQYYNGEERAKGNILERFSAQQFPDLHSELNLSSLELGDSALYFCASSVGSGVGTQYFGPGTRLLVL.

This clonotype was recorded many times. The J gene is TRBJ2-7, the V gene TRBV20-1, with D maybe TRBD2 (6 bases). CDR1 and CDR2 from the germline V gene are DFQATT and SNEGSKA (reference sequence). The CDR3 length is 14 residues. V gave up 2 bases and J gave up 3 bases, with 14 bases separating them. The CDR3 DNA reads TGCAGTGCTAGAAGCCCCGCGGGGTTCTACGAGCAGTACTTC. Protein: CSARSPAGFYEQYF.

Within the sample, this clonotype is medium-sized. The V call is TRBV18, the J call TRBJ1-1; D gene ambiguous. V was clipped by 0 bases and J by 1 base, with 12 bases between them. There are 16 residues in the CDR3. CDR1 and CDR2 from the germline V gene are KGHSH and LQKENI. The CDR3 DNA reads TGTGCCAGCTCACCACCGAGCGCCAGACAGAACACTGAAGCTTTCTTT. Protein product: CASSPPSARQNTEAFF.

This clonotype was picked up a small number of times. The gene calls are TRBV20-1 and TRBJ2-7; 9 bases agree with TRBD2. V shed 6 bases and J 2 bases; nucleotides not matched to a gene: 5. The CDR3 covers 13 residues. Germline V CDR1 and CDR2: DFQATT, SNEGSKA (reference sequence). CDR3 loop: CSAAGGPPYEQYF. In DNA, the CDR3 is TGCAGTGCCGCGGGAGGGCCCCCCTACGAGCAGTACTTC.

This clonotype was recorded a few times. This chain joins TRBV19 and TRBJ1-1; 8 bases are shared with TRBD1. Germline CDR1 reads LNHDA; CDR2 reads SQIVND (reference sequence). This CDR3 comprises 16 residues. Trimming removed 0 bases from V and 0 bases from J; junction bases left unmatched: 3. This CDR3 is CASSIDGTGMNTEAFF. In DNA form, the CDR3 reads TGTGCCAGTAGTATAGACGGGACAGGCATGAACACTGAAGCTTTCTTT.

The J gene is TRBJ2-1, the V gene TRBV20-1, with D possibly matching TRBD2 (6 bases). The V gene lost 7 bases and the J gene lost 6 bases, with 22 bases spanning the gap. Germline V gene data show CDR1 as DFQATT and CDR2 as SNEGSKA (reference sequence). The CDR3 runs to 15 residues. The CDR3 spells CSGEGRDTNINEQFF. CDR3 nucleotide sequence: TGCAGTGGAGAGGGGCGGGATACGAATATCAATGAGCAGTTCTTC.

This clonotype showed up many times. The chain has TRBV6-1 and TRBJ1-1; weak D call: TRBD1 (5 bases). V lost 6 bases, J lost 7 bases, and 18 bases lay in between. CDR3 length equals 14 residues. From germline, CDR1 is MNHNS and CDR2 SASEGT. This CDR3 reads CASRYHDRGGEAFF. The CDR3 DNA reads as TGTGCCAGCAGGTACCACGACCGTGGGGGTGAAGCTTTCTTT.

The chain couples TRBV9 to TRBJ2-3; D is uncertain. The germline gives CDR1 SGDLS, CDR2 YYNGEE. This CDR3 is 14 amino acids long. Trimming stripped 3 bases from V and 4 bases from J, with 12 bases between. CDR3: CASSDSNRADTQYF. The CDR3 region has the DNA TGTGCCAGCAGCGACAGCAATAGGGCAGATACGCAGTATTTT.

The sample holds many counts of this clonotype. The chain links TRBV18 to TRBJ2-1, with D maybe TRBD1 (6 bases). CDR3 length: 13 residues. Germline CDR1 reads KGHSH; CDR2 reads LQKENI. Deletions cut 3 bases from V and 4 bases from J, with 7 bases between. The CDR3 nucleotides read TGTGCCAGCTCACCCAGGGGATACAATGAGCAGTTCTTC. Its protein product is CASSPRGYNEQFF.

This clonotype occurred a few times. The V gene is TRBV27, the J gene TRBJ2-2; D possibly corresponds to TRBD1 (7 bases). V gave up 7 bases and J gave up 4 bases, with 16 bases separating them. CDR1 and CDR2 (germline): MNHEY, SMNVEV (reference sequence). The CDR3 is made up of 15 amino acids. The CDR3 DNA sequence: TGTGCCAGCATGGTACAGGGGAGGAGCACCGGGGAGCTGTTTTTT. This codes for CASMVQGRSTGELFF.

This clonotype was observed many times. In DNA, the CDR3 is TGTGCCACCAGCAGAGGCGAAGGGGACTCCTACGAGCAGTACTTC. This gives the protein CATSRGEGDSYEQYF. The rearrangement joins TRBV15 to TRBJ2-7, with D maybe TRBD1 (5 bases). V dropped 1 base and J dropped 0 bases, with 10 bases sitting between them. The CDR3 is made up of 15 amino acids. The germline V gene has CDR1 LNHNV and CDR2 YYDKDF (reference sequence).

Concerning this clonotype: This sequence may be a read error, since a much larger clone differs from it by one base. The CDR3 DNA follows: TGTGCCAACAGCGTAGGACCTAGCGGGAGGAACGAGCAGTACTTC. Translated, it gives CANSVGPSGRNEQYF. The chain recombines TRBV9 with TRBJ2-7; TRBD2 aligns across 11 bases. Germline-derived CDR1 and CDR2 are SGDLS and YYNGEE. The CDR3 contains 15 residues.

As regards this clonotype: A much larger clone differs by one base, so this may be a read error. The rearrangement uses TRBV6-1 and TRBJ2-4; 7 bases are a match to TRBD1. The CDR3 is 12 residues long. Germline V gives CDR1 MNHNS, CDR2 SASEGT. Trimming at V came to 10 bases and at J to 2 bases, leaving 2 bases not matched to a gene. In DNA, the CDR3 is TGTGCCATCAGGGGGTCCAAAAACATTCAGTACTTC. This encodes CAIRGSKNIQYF.

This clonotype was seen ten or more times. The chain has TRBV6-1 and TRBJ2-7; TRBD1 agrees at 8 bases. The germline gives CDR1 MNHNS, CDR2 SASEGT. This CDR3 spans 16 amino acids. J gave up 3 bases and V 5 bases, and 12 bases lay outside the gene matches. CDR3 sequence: CASSLRDRPLFYEQYF. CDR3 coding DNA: TGTGCCAGCAGTCTACGGGACAGGCCGTTGTTCTACGAGCAGTACTTC.

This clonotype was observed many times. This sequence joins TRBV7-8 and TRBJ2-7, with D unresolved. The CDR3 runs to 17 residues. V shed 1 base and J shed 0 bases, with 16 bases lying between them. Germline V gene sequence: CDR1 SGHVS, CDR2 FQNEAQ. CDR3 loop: CASSLVRQPRVSYEQYF. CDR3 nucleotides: TGTGCCAGCAGCTTAGTCCGGCAACCCCGAGTCTCCTACGAGCAGTACTTC. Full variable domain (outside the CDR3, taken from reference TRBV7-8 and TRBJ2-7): GAGVSQSPRYKVAKRGQDVALRCDPISGHVSLFWYQQALGQGPEFLTYFQNEAQLDKSGLPSDRFFAERPEGSVSTLKIQRTQQEDSAVYLCASSLVRQPRVSYEQYFGPGTRLTVT.

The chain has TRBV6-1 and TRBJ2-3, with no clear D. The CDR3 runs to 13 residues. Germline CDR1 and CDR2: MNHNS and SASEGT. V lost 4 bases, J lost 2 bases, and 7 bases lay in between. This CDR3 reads CASSASTTDTQYF. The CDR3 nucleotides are TGTGCCAGCAGTGCATCAACCACAGATACGCAGTATTTT.

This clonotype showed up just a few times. The DNA for the CDR3 is TGTGCCAGTAGTATTACTAGCGGGGGACGGGATGAGCAGTTCTTC. Encoded protein: CASSITSGGRDEQFF. The chain joins TRBV19 to TRBJ2-1; 11 nucleotides align to TRBD2. Looked up from germline, CDR1 is LNHDA and CDR2 is SQIVND (reference sequence). V lost 3 bases and J lost 8; bases outside the gene matches: 6. There are 15 residues in the CDR3.

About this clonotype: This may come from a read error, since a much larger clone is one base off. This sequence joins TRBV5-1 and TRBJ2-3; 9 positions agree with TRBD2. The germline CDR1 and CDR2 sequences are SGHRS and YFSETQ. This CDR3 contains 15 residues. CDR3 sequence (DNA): TGCACCAGCAGCACTAGCGGGCATAGCACAGATACGCAGTATTTT. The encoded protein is CTSSTSGHSTDTQYF.

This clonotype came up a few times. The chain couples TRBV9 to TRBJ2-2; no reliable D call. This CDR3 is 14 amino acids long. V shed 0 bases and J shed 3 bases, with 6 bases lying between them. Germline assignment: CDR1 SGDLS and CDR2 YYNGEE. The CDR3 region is CASSVAEYTGELFF. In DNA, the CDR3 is TGTGCCAGCAGCGTAGCCGAGTACACCGGGGAGCTGTTTTTT.

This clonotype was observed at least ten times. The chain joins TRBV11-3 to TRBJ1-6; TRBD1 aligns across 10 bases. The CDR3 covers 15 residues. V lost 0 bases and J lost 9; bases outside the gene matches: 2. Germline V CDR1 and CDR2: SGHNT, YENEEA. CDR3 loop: CASSLETGGSSPLHF. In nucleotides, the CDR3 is TGTGCCAGCAGCTTAGAGACAGGGGGCTCTTCACCCCTCCACTTT.

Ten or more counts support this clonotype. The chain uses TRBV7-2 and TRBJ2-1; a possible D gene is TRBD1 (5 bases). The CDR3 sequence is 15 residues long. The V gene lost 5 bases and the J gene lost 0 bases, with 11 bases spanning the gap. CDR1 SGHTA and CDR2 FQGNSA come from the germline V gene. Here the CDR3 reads CASSIRTPSYNEQFF. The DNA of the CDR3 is TGTGCCAGCAGCATTCGGACACCCTCCTACAATGAGCAGTTCTTC.

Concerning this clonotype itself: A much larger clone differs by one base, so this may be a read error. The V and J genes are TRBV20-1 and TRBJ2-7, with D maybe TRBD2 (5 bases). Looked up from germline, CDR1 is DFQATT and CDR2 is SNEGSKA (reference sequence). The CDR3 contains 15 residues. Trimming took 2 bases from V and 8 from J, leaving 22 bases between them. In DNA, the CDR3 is TGCAGTGCTAGATCTCCGTTCGGACTCTCTACGAAGCAGTACTTC. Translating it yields CSARSPFGLSTKQYF.

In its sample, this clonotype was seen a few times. CDR3: CSAKAGAGEQFF. CDR3 DNA: TGCAGTGCCAAAGCGGGAGCGGGTGAGCAGTTCTTC. This rearrangement joins TRBV20-1 to TRBJ2-1; 8 bases are shared with TRBD2. CDR1 DFQATT and CDR2 SNEGSKA come from the germline V gene (reference sequence). Unmatched junction bases numbered 7, after V lost 6 bases and J lost 9 bases. This CDR3 region has 12 residues.

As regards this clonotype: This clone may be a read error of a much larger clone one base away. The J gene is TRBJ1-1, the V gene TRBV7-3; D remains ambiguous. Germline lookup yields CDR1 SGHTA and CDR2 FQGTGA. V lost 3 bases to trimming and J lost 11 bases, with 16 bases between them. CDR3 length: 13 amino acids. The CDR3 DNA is TGTGCCAGCAGCTTGGGTAGTGGGCTTTCGGCTTTCTTT. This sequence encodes CASSLGSGLSAFF. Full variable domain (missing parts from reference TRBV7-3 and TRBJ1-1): GAGVSQTPSNKVTEKGKYVELRCDPISGHTALYWYRQSLGQGPEFLIYFQGTGAADDSGLPNDRFFAVRPEGSVSTLKIQRTERGDSAVYLCASSLGSGLSAFFGQGTRLTVV.